A single sample gave rise to the 9 T cell receptor beta chains below, sequenced in a study of T cell repertoires in cytomegalovirus infection. A single record per CDR3 protein comes from TCRdb applying MiXCR to the reads. Of 100,000 or so distinct CDR3 sequences in the sample, approximately 17% were seen once. The sample consisted of PBMCs. Receptor source: a human donor in good health (CMV status not recorded). Some clones in this sample may be carry-over from other donors' samples.

At least ten counts were recorded for this clonotype. This chain connects TRBV7-8 to TRBJ2-3, with 10 bases identical to TRBD1. The V segment lost 5 bases and the J segment 5 bases; nucleotides outside the gene matches: 7. Germline V gene lookup returns CDR1 SGHVS and CDR2 FQNEAQ. This CDR3 is built from 15 residues. The CDR3 here is CASSREGTGEDTQYF. For the CDR3, the DNA is TGTGCCAGCAGCAGAGAAGGGACAGGGGAAGATACGCAGTATTTT.

The sample holds a few counts of this clonotype. The J gene is TRBJ2-5, the V gene TRBV11-2; tentatively, D is TRBD2 (6 bases). Germline CDR1 is SGHAT and CDR2 is FQNNGV. The CDR3 is 14 residues long. V was cut by 7 bases and J by 5 bases, with 17 bases left in between. CDR3 sequence reads: CASTRGTVGETQYF. CDR3 nucleotide sequence: TGTGCCAGCACCCGGGGGACCGTAGGGGAGACCCAGTACTTC.

This clonotype was seen a handful of times. This sequence joins TRBV6-5 and TRBJ1-2; D remains ambiguous. CDR3 length: 15 residues. The germline CDR1 and CDR2 sequences are MNHEY and SVGAGI. Trimming cost V 0 bases and J 1 base, with 9 bases left between them. CDR3 region: CASSYSFEFNYGYTF. The DNA for the CDR3 is TGTGCCAGCAGTTACTCGTTCGAGTTTAACTATGGCTACACCTTC.

This clonotype occurred a few times. J is TRBJ1-4 and V is TRBV5-1; 8 nucleotides align to TRBD1. The CDR3 runs 15 residues. J was trimmed by 3 bases and V by 4 bases; bases with no gene match: 5. In germline, CDR1 is SGHRS, CDR2 YFSETQ. CDR3 bases: TGCGCCAGCAGCGGGCAGGGACAGGCTAATGAAAAACTGTTTTTT. This translates into CASSGQGQANEKLFF.

In this sample, this clonotype turned up a few times. This sequence joins TRBV19 and TRBJ1-5; D is unclear. CDR3 length: 17 residues. The V end lost 2 bases, the J end lost 3 bases, and 17 bases lay between the germline ends. Looked up from germline, CDR1 is LNHDA and CDR2 is SQIVND (reference sequence). CDR3 loop: CASSIKGIEGYNQPQHF. In DNA, the CDR3 is TGTGCCAGTAGTATAAAAGGGATTGAAGGGTACAATCAGCCCCAGCATTTT.

The chain couples TRBV12-3 or TRBV12-4 to TRBJ1-2; maybe TRBD1 (6 bases). V was trimmed by 5 bases and J by 4 bases, leaving 17 bases between them. The CDR3 is 15 amino acids. The CDR3 DNA is TGTGCCAGCAGTCCGGCGGGGGGCGCGGGCTATGGCTACACCTTC. This gives the protein CASSPAGGAGYGYTF.

In regard to this clonotype: This may be a read error, as it is one base from a much larger clone. The chain couples TRBV5-4 to TRBJ1-2; D remains unclear. With 1 base removed from V and 4 bases from J, the gap between germline ends came to 11 bases. This CDR3 comprises 14 residues. Germline lookup yields CDR1 SGHNT and CDR2 YYREEE (reference sequence). In nucleotides, the CDR3 is TGTGCCAGCAGCTTGACCCCAGCCCTCTATGGCTACACCTTC. This gives the protein CASSLTPALYGYTF. The whole variable domain, remainder taken from reference TRBV5-4 and TRBJ1-2, is ETGVTQSPTHLIKTRGQQVTLRCSSQSGHNTVSWYQQALGQGPQFIFQYYREEENGRGNFPPRFSGLQFPNYSSELNVNALELDDSALYLCASSLTPALYGYTFGSGTRLTVV.

This clonotype has a count of ten or more. The chain is built from TRBV7-2 and TRBJ2-1, with TRBD2 identical over 16 bases. This CDR3 is 14 amino acids long. After removal of 5 bases from V and 14 bases from J, the junction contained 6 bases not matched to a gene. Germline lookup yields CDR1 SGHTA and CDR2 FQGNSA. The CDR3 loop reads CASSTGTSGGDKFF. The CDR3 nucleotides are TGTGCCAGCAGCACCGGGACTAGCGGGGGGGATAAGTTCTTC.

The rearrangement links TRBV19 to TRBJ1-1; 7 bases are shared with TRBD1. The CDR3 totals 14 residues. Trimming cost V 4 bases and J 1 base; bases outside gene matches: 3. Germline assignment: CDR1 LNHDA and CDR2 SQIVND (reference sequence). CDR3 sequence (DNA): TGTGCCAGTAGTACAAGGACAGGGAACACTGAAGCTTTCTTT. Protein product: CASSTRTGNTEAFF.